Below are 24 T cell receptor beta chains sequenced from a single sample in a study of T cells in Graves' hyperthyroidism and ophthalmopathy. Using RNA transcripts as the source, TCR beta CDR3 regions were amplified. The HTBI primer set served for first-round RT-PCR of the TCR CDR3. TCRdb fed the multiplex PCR reads into MiXCR, producing one record per CDR3 protein. The data hold 400,000 to 450,000 distinct CDR3 sequences, with under 15% observed a single time. The sample consisted of blood. Source of these receptors: a man younger than 35 with Graves' ophthalmopathy.

In this sample, this clonotype turned up once. Lacking the conserved final phenylalanine or tryptophan, this CDR3 likely reflects a read error. J is TRBJ1-3 and V is TRBV5-6, with D unclear. The CDR3 contains 13 residues. Trimming removed 2 bases from V and 0 bases from J, with 3 bases in between. The germline gives CDR1 SGHDT, CDR2 YYEEEE. CDR3 in DNA: TGTGCCAGCAGCTTATTCTCTGGAAACACCATATATCTT. Translation: CASSLFSGNTIYL.

Ten or more counts support this clonotype. CDR3: CATAQGISTDTQYF. Written as DNA, the CDR3 is TGTGCCACGGCCCAAGGGATTAGCACAGATACGCAGTATTTT. The rearrangement links TRBV24-1 to TRBJ2-3; no clear D gene. Germline values: CDR1 KGHDR, CDR2 SFDVKD. CDR3 length: 14 amino acids. Deletions cut 10 bases from V and 0 bases from J, with 13 bases between.

This clonotype was observed at least ten times. The chain employs TRBV7-2 and TRBJ1-2, with 7 nucleotides matching TRBD1. The CDR3 length is 13 residues. From germline, CDR1 is SGHTA and CDR2 FQGNSA. Unmatched junction bases numbered 5, after V lost 2 bases and J lost 8 bases. The CDR3 nucleotides are TGTGCCAGCAGCTTAAGGGGGCCAGAGGGCTACACCTTC. This translates into CASSLRGPEGYTF.

In its sample, this clonotype was seen a few times. This sequence joins TRBV12-3 or TRBV12-4 and TRBJ2-2, with a weak D call TRBD2 (6 bases). The germline V and J ends were trimmed by 0 bases and 7 bases, with 6 bases remaining between them. The CDR3 is made up of 13 amino acids. CDR3 region: CASSLAGGGELFF. The CDR3 DNA reads TGTGCCAGCAGTTTAGCGGGGGGCGGGGAGCTGTTTTTT.

J is TRBJ2-5 and V is TRBV30; TRBD1 matches 9 bases. After removal of 5 bases from V and 5 bases from J, the junction contained 12 bases not matched to a gene. Germline values: CDR1 GTSNPN, CDR2 SVGIG (reference sequence). The CDR3 spans 15 residues. This chain's CDR3 is CAWSGAGQGPETQYF. The CDR3 coding sequence is TGTGCCTGGTCTGGGGCGGGACAGGGCCCGGAGACCCAGTACTTC.

This clonotype was observed at least ten times. The rearrangement joins TRBV5-1 to TRBJ1-2; D is perhaps TRBD1 (6 bases). CDR3 length equals 13 residues. The germline CDR1 and CDR2 sequences are SGHRS and YFSETQ. The V end lost 4 bases, the J end lost 6 bases, and 13 bases lay between the germline ends. CDR3 loop: CASSVQGGDGYTF. DNA for the CDR3: TGCGCCAGCAGCGTACAGGGTGGCGATGGCTACACCTTC.

The chain joins TRBV10-3 to TRBJ2-1, with 11 positions matching TRBD2. The CDR3 runs to 14 residues. Germline V CDR1 and CDR2: ENHRY, SYGVKD. Unmatched junction bases numbered 3, after V lost 3 bases and J lost 8 bases. The CDR3 spells CAISELAGVYEQFF. DNA of the CDR3: TGTGCCATCAGTGAACTAGCGGGAGTATATGAGCAGTTCTTC.

This clonotype was observed at least ten times. The rearrangement joins TRBV10-1 to TRBJ2-1; TRBD2 matches 10 bases. Germline V gene lookup returns CDR1 WNHNN and CDR2 SYGVQD (reference sequence). This CDR3 has 14 amino acids. V was clipped by 6 bases and J by 4 bases; unmatched bases: 3. In nucleotides, the CDR3 is TGCGCCAGCAGCCTAGCGGGGGTTTACAATGAGCAGTTCTTC. This encodes CASSLAGVYNEQFF.

This clonotype was observed a handful of times. The chain uses TRBV24-1 and TRBJ2-1, with TRBD2 as a possible D gene (5 bases). With 1 base removed from V and 3 bases from J, the gap between germline ends came to 12 bases. Germline CDR1 KGHDR, CDR2 SFDVKD. The CDR3 has 16 residues. The CDR3 sequence: CATSDLEGGGYNEQFF. CDR3 nucleotides: TGTGCCACCAGTGATTTAGAGGGCGGTGGCTACAATGAGCAGTTCTTC.

This clonotype was observed at least ten times. The chain couples TRBV20-1 to TRBJ1-1, with D uncertain. The CDR3 has 14 residues. V lost 4 bases to trimming and J lost 5 bases, with 17 bases between them. The V gene's germline CDR1 is DFQATT and CDR2 SNEGSKA (reference sequence). The CDR3 region has the DNA TGCAGTGCTAATACCCCCCTTAGTGAGACTGAAGCTTTCTTT. This translates into CSANTPLSETEAFF.

The sample holds many counts of this clonotype. The chain joins TRBV7-2 to TRBJ2-1; 7 bases match TRBD2. This CDR3 is built from 15 residues. After removal of 2 bases from V and 2 bases from J, the junction contained 3 bases not matched to a gene. Per the germline V gene, CDR1 is SGHTA and CDR2 is FQGNSA. The CDR3 DNA reads as TGTGCCAGCAGCTTACTAGCGGCCACCTACAATGAGCAGTTCTTC. Its translation: CASSLLAATYNEQFF.

The V and J genes are TRBV6-1 and TRBJ2-7, with 9 bases that match TRBD1. The CDR3 extends over 16 amino acids. Germline loops: CDR1 MNHNS, CDR2 SASEGT. With V trimmed by 6 bases and J by 9 bases, 18 bases remained unmatched. The chain's CDR3 is CASRYGRRDRAHGQYF. As DNA, the CDR3 is TGTGCCAGCAGATACGGACGCCGGGACAGGGCCCACGGGCAGTACTTC.

This chain uses TRBV20-1 with TRBJ2-6, with 10 positions matching TRBD1. The J segment lost 4 bases and the V segment lost 6 bases, leaving 6 bases of the junction unmatched. CDR1 is DFQATT and CDR2 is SNEGSKA in the germline V gene (reference sequence). CDR3 size: 15 residues. CDR3 residues: CSATGTGAGANVLTF. The CDR3 DNA sequence: TGCAGTGCCACCGGGACAGGGGCCGGGGCCAACGTCCTGACTTTC.

This clonotype was recorded many times. The V and J genes are TRBV12-3 or TRBV12-4 and TRBJ2-6, with 10 positions matching TRBD1. The V gene end was trimmed by 6 bases and the J gene end by 6 bases; junction bases not matched to a gene: 11. This CDR3 has 17 amino acids. This CDR3 reads CASRKETGGFLANVLTF. The CDR3 DNA sequence: TGTGCCAGCAGAAAGGAGACAGGGGGCTTTCTGGCCAACGTCCTGACTTTC.

This chain connects TRBV7-9 to TRBJ2-7; the D is unclear. Per the germline V gene, CDR1 is SEHNR and CDR2 is FQNEAQ (reference sequence). The CDR3 has 20 amino acids. The V end was cut by 0 bases, the J end by 0 bases, with 24 bases between. CDR3 region: CASSLAMAGSRTDPSYEQYF. CDR3 DNA: TGTGCCAGCAGCTTAGCGATGGCAGGTTCCCGAACTGACCCCTCCTACGAGCAGTACTTC.

This clonotype appeared many times. The rearrangement links TRBV7-8 to TRBJ2-5, with 7 bases lining up with TRBD2. This CDR3 is 16 amino acids long. Germline CDR1 reads SGHVS; CDR2 reads FQNEAQ. V lost 2 bases and J lost 5; bases outside the gene matches: 11. The chain's CDR3 is CASSLLGGSYGETQYF. CDR3 nucleotides: TGTGCCAGCAGCTTATTGGGCGGGAGTTATGGGGAGACCCAGTACTTC.

The rearrangement uses TRBV20-1 and TRBJ2-4; D tentatively fits TRBD1 or TRBD2 (5 bases each). The germline V gene encodes CDR1 DFQATT and CDR2 SNEGSKA (reference sequence). V dropped 0 bases and J dropped 6 bases, with 12 bases sitting between them. The CDR3 has 14 residues. DNA of the CDR3: TGCAGTGCTAGAGATTGGGAGAGGGGAAACATTCAGTACTTC. Encoded protein: CSARDWERGNIQYF.

The chain is built from TRBV4-1 and TRBJ2-3, with 13 bases aligning to TRBD2. CDR3 length: 17 amino acids. CDR1 MGHRA and CDR2 YSYEKL come from the germline V gene. J was trimmed by 5 bases and V by 1 base; bases with no gene match: 6. CDR3 nucleotides: TGCGCCAGCAGCCAAGCGCCCGGGACTAGCGGGAAAGATACGCAGTATTTT. Protein product: CASSQAPGTSGKDTQYF.

In regard to this clonotype: A clone one base away is much larger, so this may be a read error. This chain uses TRBV18 with TRBJ1-2; a possible D gene is TRBD1 (5 bases). Germline V gene data show CDR1 as KGHSH and CDR2 as LQKENI. The CDR3 has 15 amino acids. The DNA of the CDR3 is TGTGCCAGCTCACCCGACCCGATTTCAGGATGGGGCTACATCTTC. Translation gives CASSPDPISGWGYIF.

This clonotype was observed at least ten times. The chain employs TRBV7-9 and TRBJ1-1; 11 bases are shared with TRBD1. CDR3 length: 14 residues. CDR1 is SEHNR, CDR2 FQNEAQ, per germline (reference sequence). V was pared by 5 bases and J by 2 bases, with 1 base of the junction left unmatched. The CDR3 region has the DNA TGTGCCAGCAGCGGGACAGGGGGTAACACTGAAGCTTTCTTT. The encoded protein is CASSGTGGNTEAFF. Full variable domain (remainder filled in from reference TRBV7-9 and TRBJ1-1): DTGVSQNPRHKITKRGQNVTFRCDPISEHNRLYWYRQTLGQGPEFLTYFQNEAQLEKSRLLSDRFSAERPKGSFSTLEIQRTEQGDSAMYLCASSGTGGNTEAFFGQGTRLTVV.

This clonotype was detected a few times. The rearrangement uses TRBV10-3 and TRBJ2-3; D might be TRBD2 (7 bases). The germline V and J ends were trimmed by 10 bases and 8 bases, with 22 bases remaining between them. From germline, CDR1 is ENHRY and CDR2 SYGVKD. The CDR3 has 14 amino acids. The CDR3 region has the DNA TGTGCCACCGGGCTAGCCGGGGGGCAAGGTACGCAGTATTTT. The encoded protein is CATGLAGGQGTQYF.

This clonotype was found many times. V is TRBV12-3 or TRBV12-4 and J is TRBJ2-5, with 13 nucleotides matching TRBD2. The CDR3 extends over 16 amino acids. The trim removed 6 bases at V and 4 bases at J, leaving 8 bases unmatched. The CDR3 protein is CASRELAGGPRETQYF. For the CDR3, the DNA is TGTGCCAGCAGAGAACTAGCGGGGGGGCCAAGAGAGACCCAGTACTTC.

This clonotype was counted a few times. The chain links TRBV7-9 to TRBJ2-4; 10 bases match TRBD2. This CDR3 comprises 14 residues. CDR1 SEHNR and CDR2 FQNEAQ come from the germline V gene (reference sequence). J lost 6 bases, V lost 4 bases, and 3 bases had no gene match. In nucleotides, the CDR3 is TGTGCCAGCAGCTCTACTAGCGGGATAAACATTCAGTACTTC. Protein product: CASSSTSGINIQYF.

The V and J genes are TRBV11-3 and TRBJ2-7; D is possibly TRBD1 or TRBD2 (5 bases each). This CDR3 contains 15 residues. Germline lookup yields CDR1 SGHNT and CDR2 YENEEA. V was cut by 2 bases and J by 7 bases, with 18 bases left in between. The CDR3 loop is CASSLQAGTLGEQYF. CDR3 sequence (DNA): TGTGCCAGCAGCTTACAAGCCGGGACCCTTGGGGAGCAGTACTTC.